These T cell receptor beta chains were read from a single sample in a study of tumor-infiltrating lymphocytes in primary liver carcinoma. TCRdb re-called the multiplex PCR reads with MiXCR, one entry per CDR3 protein. This sample has about 330,000 distinct CDR3 sequences, with around three fifths found just once. Source material: peripheral blood. The receptor source for this set is a man between 35 and 55 years old with primary liver carcinoma and hepatitis B virus infection. Both conserved end residues are trimmed from each CDR3. Each record gives: V gene, clone size, J gene, CDR3 protein. Not every row has a clone size; where given, it reads once, few, many or a size class.

>TRBV18|NA|TRBJ1-5
ASSPPSVNNQPQH
>TRBV11-2|NA|TRBJ2-5
ASSAIRLARGETQY
>TRBV11-2|many|TRBJ2-7
ASSLVGQGKIEQY
>TRBV5-6|NA|TRBJ1-1
ASSLWNLRTEAF
>TRBV13|NA|TRBJ2-7
ANSPGVSSYEQY
>TRBV4-3|NA|TRBJ1-5
AISQGVSNQPQH
>TRBV5-1|few|TRBJ2-1
ASSYEAYNEQF
>TRBV28|NA|TRBJ2-5
ANSFFNRRGTQY
>TRBV10-3|many|TRBJ2-7
AISDLGEQY
>TRBV5-1|NA|TRBJ2-5
ASSISGRETQY
>TRBV29-1|once|TRBJ1-2
SVELGTWVRNYGYT
>TRBV11-3|NA|TRBJ2-3
VSSLSLAGAGTQY
>TRBV6-2/TRBV6-3|many|TRBJ2-7
ASGDYSYEQY
>TRBV11-2|NA|TRBJ2-1
ASSPGDRVDYKEQF
>TRBV12-3/TRBV12-4|many|TRBJ2-5
ASSPSATQETQY
>TRBV4-1|few|TRBJ2-7
ASSQGSHYEQY
>TRBV9|few|TRBJ2-7
ASSQGDASSYEQY
>TRBV11-2|NA|TRBJ2-2
ASSLEGGTDTRDLF
>TRBV5-4|NA|TRBJ1-1
ASSLMGGGSTEAF
>TRBV11-2|NA|TRBJ2-1
TSGLGGNEQF
>TRBV24-1|many|TRBJ2-1
ATSVRGDGNEQF
>TRBV11-2|NA|TRBJ2-7
ASISDGRRSYEQY
>TRBV6-2/TRBV6-3|NA|TRBJ1-5
ASSYPTGQISNQPQH
>TRBV11-1|NA|TRBJ2-3
TSSEGAGLTDTQY
>TRBV4-1|NA|TRBJ2-2
VSSRQGFTGELF
>TRBV6-1|NA|TRBJ2-2
ASSASIVFWELF
>TRBV2|NA|TRBJ2-1
ASSLTGTDYNEQF
>TRBV13|many|TRBJ1-5
ASSLGGQPQH
>TRBV20-1|NA|TRBJ2-1
SARDVGTGLAETYNEQF
>TRBV11-2|NA|TRBJ2-3
ASTDQVSSRSSDTQY
>TRBV5-4|few|TRBJ2-2
ASSPRGRGGNGELF
>TRBV6-1|NA|TRBJ2-5
ASSIGPAQETQY
>TRBV7-3|once|TRBJ2-3
ASSSTGAHGDMQY
>TRBV5-6|NA|TRBJ2-7
AGSLLTAFELSEEQY
>TRBV6-6|NA|TRBJ2-5
ASTDRVQETQY
>TRBV11-2|NA|TRBJ2-1
ASSYRSDGQF
>TRBV4-1|NA|TRBJ2-1
ASTQLPSSYNEQF